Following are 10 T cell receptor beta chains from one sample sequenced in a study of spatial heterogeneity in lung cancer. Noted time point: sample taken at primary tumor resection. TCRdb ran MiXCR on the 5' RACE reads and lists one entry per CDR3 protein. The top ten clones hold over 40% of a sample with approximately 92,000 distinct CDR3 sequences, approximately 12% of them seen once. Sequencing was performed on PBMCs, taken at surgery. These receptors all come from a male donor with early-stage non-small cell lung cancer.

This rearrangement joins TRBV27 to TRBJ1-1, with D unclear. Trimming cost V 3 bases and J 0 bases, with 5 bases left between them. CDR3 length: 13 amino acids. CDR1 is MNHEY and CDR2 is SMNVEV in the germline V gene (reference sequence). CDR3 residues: CASSFRMNTEAFF. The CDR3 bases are TGTGCCAGCAGTTTCAGAATGAACACTGAAGCTTTCTTT.

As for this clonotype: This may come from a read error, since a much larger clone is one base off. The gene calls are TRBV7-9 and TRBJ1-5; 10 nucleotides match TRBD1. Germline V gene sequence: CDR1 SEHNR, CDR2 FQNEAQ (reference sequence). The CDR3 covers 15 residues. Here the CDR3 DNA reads TGTGCCAGCAGCCAGGGACAGGGGCGGAATCTGCCCCAGCATTTT. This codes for CASSQGQGRNLPQHF.

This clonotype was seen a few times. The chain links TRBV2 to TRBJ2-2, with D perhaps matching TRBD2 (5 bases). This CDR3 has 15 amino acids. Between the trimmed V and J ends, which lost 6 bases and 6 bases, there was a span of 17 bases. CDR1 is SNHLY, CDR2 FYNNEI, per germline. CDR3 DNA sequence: TGTGCCAGCAGCCAGAGGCTAGCCTCCCCCGGGGAGCTGTTTTTT. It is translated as CASSQRLASPGELFF.

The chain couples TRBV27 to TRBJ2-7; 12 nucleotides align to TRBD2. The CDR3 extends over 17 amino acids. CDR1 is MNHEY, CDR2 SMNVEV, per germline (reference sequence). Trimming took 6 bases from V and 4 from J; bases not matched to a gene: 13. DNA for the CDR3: TGTGCCAGCAGAAACCCAGGACTAGCGGGAACAGTATACGAGCAGTACTTC. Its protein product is CASRNPGLAGTVYEQYF.

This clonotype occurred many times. CDR3 in amino acids: CASGPYRDEQFF. As DNA, the CDR3 is TGTGCCAGCGGTCCTTACAGGGATGAGCAGTTCTTC. V gene TRBV7-9 combines with J gene TRBJ2-1; D perhaps matches TRBD1 (6 bases). V dropped 8 bases and J dropped 8 bases, with 13 bases sitting between them. Germline V gives CDR1 SEHNR, CDR2 FQNEAQ (reference sequence). This CDR3 is 12 amino acids long. Together with reference TRBV7-9 and TRBJ2-1, the CDR3 gives the full variable domain: DTGVSQNPRHKITKRGQNVTFRCDPISEHNRLYWYRQTLGQGPEFLTYFQNEAQLEKSRLLSDRFSAERPKGSFSTLEIQRTEQGDSAMYLCASGPYRDEQFFGPGTRLTVL.

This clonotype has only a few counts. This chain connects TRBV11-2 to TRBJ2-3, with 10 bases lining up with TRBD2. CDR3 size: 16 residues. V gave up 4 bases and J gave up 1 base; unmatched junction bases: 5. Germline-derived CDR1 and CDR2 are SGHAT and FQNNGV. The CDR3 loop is CASSYSGTSGTDTQYF. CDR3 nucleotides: TGTGCCAGCAGCTATTCCGGGACTAGCGGCACAGATACGCAGTATTTT.

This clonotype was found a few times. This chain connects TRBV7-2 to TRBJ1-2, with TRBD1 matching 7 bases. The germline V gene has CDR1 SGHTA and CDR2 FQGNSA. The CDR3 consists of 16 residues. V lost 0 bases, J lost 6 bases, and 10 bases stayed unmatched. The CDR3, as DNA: TGTGCCAGCAGCTTAGCGGTTTCAGTTAGGGGGCATGGCTACACCTTC. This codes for CASSLAVSVRGHGYTF.

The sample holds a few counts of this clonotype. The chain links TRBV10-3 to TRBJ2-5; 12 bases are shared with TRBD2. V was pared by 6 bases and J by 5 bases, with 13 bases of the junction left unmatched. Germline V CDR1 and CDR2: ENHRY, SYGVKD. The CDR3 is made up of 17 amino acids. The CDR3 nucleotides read TGTGCCATCAGCCAAGGTACACTAGCGGGAGGATCGGAGACCCAGTACTTC. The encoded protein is CAISQGTLAGGSETQYF.

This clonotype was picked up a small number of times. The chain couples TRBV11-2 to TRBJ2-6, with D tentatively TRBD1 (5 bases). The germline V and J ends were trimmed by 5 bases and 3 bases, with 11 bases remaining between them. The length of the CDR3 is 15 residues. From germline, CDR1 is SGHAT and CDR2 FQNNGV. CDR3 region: CASSLQDNGANVLTF. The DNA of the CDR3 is TGTGCCAGCAGCCTACAGGACAATGGGGCCAACGTCCTGACTTTC.

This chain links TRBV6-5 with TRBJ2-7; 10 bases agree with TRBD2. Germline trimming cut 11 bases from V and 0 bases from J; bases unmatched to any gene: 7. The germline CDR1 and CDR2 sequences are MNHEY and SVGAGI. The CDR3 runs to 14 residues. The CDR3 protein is CAGTRTSGSYEQYF. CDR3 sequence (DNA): TGTGCCGGCACCCGGACTAGCGGCTCCTACGAGCAGTACTTC.